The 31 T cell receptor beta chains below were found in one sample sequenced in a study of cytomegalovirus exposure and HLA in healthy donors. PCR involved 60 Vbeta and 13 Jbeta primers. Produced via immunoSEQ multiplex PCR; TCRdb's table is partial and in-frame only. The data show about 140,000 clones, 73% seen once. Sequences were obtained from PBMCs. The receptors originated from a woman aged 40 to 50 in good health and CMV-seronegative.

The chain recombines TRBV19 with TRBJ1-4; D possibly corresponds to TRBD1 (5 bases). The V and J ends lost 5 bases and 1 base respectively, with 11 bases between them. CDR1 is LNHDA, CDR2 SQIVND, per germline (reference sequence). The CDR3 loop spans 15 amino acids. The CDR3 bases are TGTGCCAGTAGTCCGGGGGGACGAACTAATGAAAAACTGTTTTTT. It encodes CASSPGGRTNEKLFF.

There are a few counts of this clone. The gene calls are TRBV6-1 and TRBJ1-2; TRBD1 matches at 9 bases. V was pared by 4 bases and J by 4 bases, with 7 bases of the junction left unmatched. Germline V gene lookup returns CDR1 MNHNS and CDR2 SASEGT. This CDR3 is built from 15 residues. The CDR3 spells CASSGTGVGVYGYTF. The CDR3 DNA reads TGTGCCAGCAGTGGGACAGGGGTCGGGGTCTATGGCTACACCTTC.

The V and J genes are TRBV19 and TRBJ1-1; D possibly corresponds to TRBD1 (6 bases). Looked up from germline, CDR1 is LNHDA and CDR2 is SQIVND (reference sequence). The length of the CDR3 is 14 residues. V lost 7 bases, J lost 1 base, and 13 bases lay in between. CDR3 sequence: CASKGVVRNTEAFF. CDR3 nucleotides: TGTGCCAGTAAGGGGGTTGTCCGGAACACTGAAGCTTTCTTT.

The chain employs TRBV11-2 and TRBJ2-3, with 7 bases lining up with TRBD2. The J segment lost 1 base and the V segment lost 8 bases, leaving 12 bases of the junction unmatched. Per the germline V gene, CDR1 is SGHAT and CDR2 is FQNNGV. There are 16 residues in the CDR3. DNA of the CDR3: TGTGCCAGCCAATCGTCAGCGGGGCTCCGCACAGATACGCAGTATTTT. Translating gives CASQSSAGLRTDTQYF.

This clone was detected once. The CDR3 reads CASSSLGGGRYNEQFF. CDR3 coding DNA: TGTGCCAGCAGCTCGTTAGGGGGGGGCAGGTACAATGAGCAGTTCTTC. The chain couples TRBV7-9 to TRBJ2-1; D is possibly TRBD2 (7 bases). Trimming took 4 bases from V and 4 from J, leaving 17 bases between them. Germline V CDR1 and CDR2: SEHNR, FQNEAQ (reference sequence). The CDR3 loop spans 16 amino acids.

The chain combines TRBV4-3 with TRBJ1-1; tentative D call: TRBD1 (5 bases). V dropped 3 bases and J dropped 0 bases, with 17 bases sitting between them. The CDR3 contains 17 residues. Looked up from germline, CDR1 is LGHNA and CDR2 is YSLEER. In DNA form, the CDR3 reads TGCGCCAGCAGCCACGGCCCCGGGGGGGTTATGAACACTGAAGCTTTCTTT. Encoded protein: CASSHGPGGVMNTEAFF.

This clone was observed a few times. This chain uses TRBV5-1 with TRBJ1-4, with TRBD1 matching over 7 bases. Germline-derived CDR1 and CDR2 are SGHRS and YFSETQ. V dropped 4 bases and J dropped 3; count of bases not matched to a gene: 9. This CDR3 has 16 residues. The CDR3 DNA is TGCGCCAGCAGCCCGGAACAGGGGCAGGCTAATGAAAAACTGTTTTTT. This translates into CASSPEQGQANEKLFF.

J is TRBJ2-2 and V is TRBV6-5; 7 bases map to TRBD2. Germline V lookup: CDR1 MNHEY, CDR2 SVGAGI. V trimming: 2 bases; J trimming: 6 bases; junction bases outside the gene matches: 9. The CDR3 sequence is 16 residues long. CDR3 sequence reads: CASSYGGRERAGELFF. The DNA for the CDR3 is TGTGCCAGCAGTTACGGGGGGAGGGAAAGGGCCGGGGAGCTGTTTTTT.

As DNA, the CDR3 is TGTGCCAGCAGCCCCTGGACAGGGGCGACCTACAATGAGCAGTTCTTC. As protein: CASSPWTGATYNEQFF. The chain has TRBV7-9 and TRBJ2-1, with 9 bases that match TRBD1. With 5 bases clipped from V and 2 bases from J, the junction kept 7 bases outside the gene matches. Germline CDR1 and CDR2: SEHNR and FQNEAQ (reference sequence). CDR3 length: 16 amino acids. The variable domain in full, completed from reference TRBV7-9 and TRBJ2-1, reads DTGVSQNPRHKITKRGQNVTFRCDPISEHNRLYWYRQTLGQGPEFLTYFQNEAQLEKSRLLSDRFSAERPKGSFSTLEIQRTEQGDSAMYLCASSPWTGATYNEQFFGPGTRLTVL.

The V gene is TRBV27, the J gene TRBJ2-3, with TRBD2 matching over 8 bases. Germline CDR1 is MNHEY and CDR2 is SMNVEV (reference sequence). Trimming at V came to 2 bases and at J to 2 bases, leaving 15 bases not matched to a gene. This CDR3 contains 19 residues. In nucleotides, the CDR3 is TGTGCCAGCAGTTTACTGGCCGTTAGGGCGGGGGGAAACACAGATACGCAGTATTTT. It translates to CASSLLAVRAGGNTDTQYF.

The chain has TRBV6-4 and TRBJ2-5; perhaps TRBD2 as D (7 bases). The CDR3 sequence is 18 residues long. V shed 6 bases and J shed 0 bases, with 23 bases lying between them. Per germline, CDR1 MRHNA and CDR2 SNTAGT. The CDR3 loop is CASSRQVVGTTYQETQYF. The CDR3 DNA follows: TGTGCCAGCAGCCGACAGGTCGTCGGGACTACCTACCAAGAGACCCAGTACTTC.

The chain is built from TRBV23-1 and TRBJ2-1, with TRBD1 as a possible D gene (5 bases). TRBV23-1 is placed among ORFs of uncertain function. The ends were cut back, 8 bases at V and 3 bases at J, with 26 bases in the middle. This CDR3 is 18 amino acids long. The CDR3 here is CASPPAVPDRVGYNEQFF. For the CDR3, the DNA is TGCGCCAGCCCGCCAGCAGTCCCCGACAGAGTCGGCTACAATGAGCAGTTCTTC.

In DNA form, the CDR3 reads TGTGCCAGCAGCTTATTGGGGGGGCAATCTGATGGCTACACCTTC. It codes for CASSLLGGQSDGYTF. The genes are TRBV7-3 and TRBJ1-2; TRBD1 is a possible D gene (6 bases). This CDR3 has 15 amino acids. The V end was cut by 2 bases, the J end by 6 bases, with 16 bases between. Germline V lookup: CDR1 SGHTA, CDR2 FQGTGA.

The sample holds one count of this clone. The CDR3 sequence is CASSAPWGVSKIADTQYF. The CDR3 nucleotides read TGTGCCAGCAGTGCCCCATGGGGGGTCTCGAAAATCGCAGATACGCAGTATTTT. The J gene is TRBJ2-3, the V gene TRBV6-1, with D possibly matching TRBD2 (6 bases). This CDR3 region has 18 residues. Trimming shortened V by 4 bases and J by 4 bases, and 24 bases separated the two germline ends. Germline CDR1 reads MNHNS; CDR2 reads SASEGT.

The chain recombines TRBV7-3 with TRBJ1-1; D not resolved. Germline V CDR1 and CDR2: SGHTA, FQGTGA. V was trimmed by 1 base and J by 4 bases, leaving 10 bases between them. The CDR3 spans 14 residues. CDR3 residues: CASSLISGSTEAFF. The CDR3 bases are TGTGCCAGCAGCTTAATCTCCGGGAGCACTGAAGCTTTCTTT.

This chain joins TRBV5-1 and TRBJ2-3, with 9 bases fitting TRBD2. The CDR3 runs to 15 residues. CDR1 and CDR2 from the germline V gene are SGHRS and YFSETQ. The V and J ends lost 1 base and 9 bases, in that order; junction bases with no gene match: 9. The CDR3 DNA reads TGCGCCAGCAGCTTGATAGCTAGCGGGGAAGACACGCAGTATTTT. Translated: CASSLIASGEDTQYF. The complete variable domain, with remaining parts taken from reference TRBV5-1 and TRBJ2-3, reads KAGVTQTPRYLIKTRGQQVTLSCSPISGHRSVSWYQQTPGQGLQFLFEYFSETQRNKGNFPGRFSGRQFSNSRSEMNVSTLELGDSALYLCASSLIASGEDTQYFGPGTRLTVL.

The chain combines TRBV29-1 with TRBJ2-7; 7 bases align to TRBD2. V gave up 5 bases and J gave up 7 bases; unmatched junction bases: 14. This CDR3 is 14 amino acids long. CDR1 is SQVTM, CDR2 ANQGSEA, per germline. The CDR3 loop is CSVTRLAGPGEQYF. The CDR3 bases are TGCAGCGTTACCCGACTAGCCGGACCGGGGGAGCAGTACTTC.

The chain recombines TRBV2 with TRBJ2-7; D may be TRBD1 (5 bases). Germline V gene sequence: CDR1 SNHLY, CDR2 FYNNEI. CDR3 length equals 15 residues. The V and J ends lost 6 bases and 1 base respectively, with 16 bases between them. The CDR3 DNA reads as TGTGCCAGCAGGGACAAAACCCTGAAATCCTACGAGCAGTACTTC. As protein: CASRDKTLKSYEQYF.

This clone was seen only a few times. The CDR3 coding sequence is TGTGCCAGCAGACAGGGGGCTTTTCAGCCCCAGCATTTT. This sequence encodes CASRQGAFQPQHF. The chain carries TRBV6-1 and TRBJ1-5; TRBD1 matches at 9 bases. CDR1 MNHNS and CDR2 SASEGT come from the germline V gene. CDR3 length: 13 residues. J was trimmed by 6 bases and V by 6 bases; bases with no gene match: 3.

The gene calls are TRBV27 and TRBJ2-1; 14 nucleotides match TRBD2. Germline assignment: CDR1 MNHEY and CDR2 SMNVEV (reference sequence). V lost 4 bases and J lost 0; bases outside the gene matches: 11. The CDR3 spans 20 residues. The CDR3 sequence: CASSSFGLAGGPSSYNEQFF. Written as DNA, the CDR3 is TGTGCCAGCAGTTCTTTCGGACTAGCGGGGGGTCCTAGCTCCTACAATGAGCAGTTCTTC.

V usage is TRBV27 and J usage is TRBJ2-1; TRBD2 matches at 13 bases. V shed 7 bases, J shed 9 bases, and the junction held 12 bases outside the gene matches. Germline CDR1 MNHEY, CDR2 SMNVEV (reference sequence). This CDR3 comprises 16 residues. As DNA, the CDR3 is TGTGCCAGCAAAACATCCGGGACTAGCGGGGTGGGTGAGCAGTTCTTC. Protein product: CASKTSGTSGVGEQFF.

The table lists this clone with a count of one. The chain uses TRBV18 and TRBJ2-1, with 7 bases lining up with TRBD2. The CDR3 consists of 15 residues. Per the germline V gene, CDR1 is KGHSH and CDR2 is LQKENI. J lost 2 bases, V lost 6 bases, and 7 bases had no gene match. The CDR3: CASSLIAGTYNEQFF. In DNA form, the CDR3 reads TGTGCCAGCTCCCTTATAGCGGGTACCTACAATGAGCAGTTCTTC.

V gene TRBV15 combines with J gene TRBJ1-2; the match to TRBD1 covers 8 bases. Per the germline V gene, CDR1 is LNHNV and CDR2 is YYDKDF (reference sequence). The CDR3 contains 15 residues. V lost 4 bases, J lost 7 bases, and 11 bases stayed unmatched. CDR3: CATSTGGQGARGYTF. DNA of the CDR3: TGTGCCACCAGCACAGGGGGGCAGGGGGCGCGTGGCTACACCTTC.

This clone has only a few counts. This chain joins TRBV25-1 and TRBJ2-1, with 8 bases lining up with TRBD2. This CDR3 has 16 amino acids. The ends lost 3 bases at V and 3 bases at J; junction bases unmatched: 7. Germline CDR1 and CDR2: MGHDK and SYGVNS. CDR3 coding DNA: TGTGCCAGCAGTGACTTAAGGGGGACTAGCTACAATGAGCAGTTCTTC. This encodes CASSDLRGTSYNEQFF.

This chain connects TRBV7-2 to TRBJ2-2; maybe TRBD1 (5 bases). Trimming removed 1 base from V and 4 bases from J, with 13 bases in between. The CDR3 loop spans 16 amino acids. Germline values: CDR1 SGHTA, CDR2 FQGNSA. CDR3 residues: CASSLVGVRVTGELFF. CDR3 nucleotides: TGTGCCAGCAGCTTAGTAGGGGTGCGTGTCACCGGGGAGCTGTTTTTT.

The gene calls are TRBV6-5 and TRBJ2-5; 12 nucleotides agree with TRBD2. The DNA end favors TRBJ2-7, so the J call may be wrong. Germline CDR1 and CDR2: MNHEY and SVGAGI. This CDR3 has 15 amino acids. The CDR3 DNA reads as TGTGCCAGCAGGCCCGGGACTAGCGGGTGGGACGAGCAGTACTTC. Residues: CASRPGTSGWDEQYF.

The CDR3 loop is CASRSDRNTQYF. The DNA of the CDR3 is TGTGCCAGCAGATCGGACAGAAATACGCAGTATTTT. The chain links TRBV5-4 to TRBJ2-3; D is possibly TRBD1 (6 bases). Germline loops: CDR1 SGHNT, CDR2 YYREEE (reference sequence). This CDR3 region has 12 residues. V was clipped by 5 bases and J by 7 bases, with 11 bases between them.

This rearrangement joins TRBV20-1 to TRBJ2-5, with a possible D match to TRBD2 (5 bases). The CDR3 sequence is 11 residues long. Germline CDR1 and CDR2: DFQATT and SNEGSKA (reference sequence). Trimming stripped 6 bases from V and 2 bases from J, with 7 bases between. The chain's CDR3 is CSAWTQETQYF. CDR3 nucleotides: TGCAGTGCGTGGACTCAAGAGACCCAGTACTTC.

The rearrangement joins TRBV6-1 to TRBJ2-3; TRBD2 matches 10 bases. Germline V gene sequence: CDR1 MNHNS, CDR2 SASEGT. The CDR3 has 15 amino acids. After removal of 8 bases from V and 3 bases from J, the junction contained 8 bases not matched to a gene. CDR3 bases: TGTGCCAGCGTCAGAGCGGGGGGGCAGACAGATACGCAGTATTTT. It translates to CASVRAGGQTDTQYF.

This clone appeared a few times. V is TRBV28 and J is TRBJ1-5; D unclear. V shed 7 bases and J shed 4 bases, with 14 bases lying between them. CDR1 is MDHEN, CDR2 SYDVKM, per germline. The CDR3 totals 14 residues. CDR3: CASNSPGFNQPQHF. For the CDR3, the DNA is TGTGCCAGCAATAGTCCGGGATTTAATCAGCCCCAGCATTTT. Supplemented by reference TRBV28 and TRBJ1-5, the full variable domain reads DVKVTQSSRYLVKRTGEKVFLECVQDMDHENMFWYRQDPGLGLRLIYFSYDVKMKEKGDIPEGYSVSREKKERFSLILESASTNQTSMYLCASNSPGFNQPQHFGDGTRLSIL.

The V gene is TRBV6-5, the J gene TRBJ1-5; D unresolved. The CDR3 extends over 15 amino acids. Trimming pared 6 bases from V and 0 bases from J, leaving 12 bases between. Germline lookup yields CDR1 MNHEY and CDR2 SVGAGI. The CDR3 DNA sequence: TGTGCCAGCAGGTCGAGGGAGTATAGCAATCAGCCCCAGCATTTT. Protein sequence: CASRSREYSNQPQHF.